This T cell receptor beta chain comes out of a study of blood T cell repertoires in COVID-19 (dated by TCRdb to the early 2020s). Regarding the complete study: The collaborator samples originated in the United States, Italy and Spain and spanned the acute and convalescent phases of COVID-19. Deeply sampled blood TCRbeta repertoires from subjects exposed to, actively infected with, or recovered from COVID-19 were included in the dataset. The repertoires were released in a freely available public database intended as a resource for research on the immune response to SARS-CoV-2. The samples were drawn from the first 160 participants of the ongoing ImmuneRACE study and from over 950 subjects provided by 6 global collaborators. The prospective study material was composed of cDNA or gDNA derived from T cells, B-cell-depleted T cells, or PBMCs. A de-identified subject ID, COVID-19 status, age in years and sex were almost always included in the sample metadata. Where HLA class I and class II types were available, the types were taken from metadata supplied by the sample provider, not from assay-based typing.

Collaborating institutions collected whole blood in K2EDTA tubes following their own protocols. For TCRbeta analysis, collaborator samples were shipped as frozen whole blood, as isolated PBMCs, or as DNA extracted from either sample type. This clone was counted only a few times. Its antigen is unknown. No quality values exist for individual bases; no much larger clone is one base distant. The immunoSEQ Assay, a bias-controlled multiplex PCR, was used to amplify TCRbeta CDR3 regions from genomic DNA. The authors' analysis ran thus. Within the assay, amplification of reference gene primers was used to estimate how many nucleated cells each sample contained. To quantify the absolute abundance of each unique TCRbeta CDR3 rearrangement, sequence reads were collapsed and filtered. Productive Simpson clonality was computed per sample as the square root of Simpson's diversity index over productive rearrangements. TCRdb's version of the immuneACCESS table is confined to in-frame rearrangements and falls short of the full clone set. An unresolved V gene accounts for under half of the shortfall where checked; the remainder is of unknown origin. V, J and clone size were drawn from that table, and D and trimming were deduced from the DNA. The sample yields 130,000 to 150,000 clones; roughly 84% were counted once. The ten largest clonotypes hold 4.5% to 6% of the sample.

The study at large found these results: The quantity of clinical and demographic metadata differed by source and by participant and was supplied without curation.

The CDR3 starts with the cysteine, ends with the phenylalanine, and has 11 residues. The read is trimmed to its CDR3 DNA, 33 bases read in frame from base 1. Between the V and J ends, shortened by 6 bases and 3 bases respectively, the junction contains 3 bases. The germline V gene gives CDR1 as MDHEN and CDR2 as SYDVKM. This chain is built from TRBV28 and TRBJ1-5; too little of a D gene remains to name it. Sample: peripheral blood. The sequence was obtained from a human donor in a cohort sampled during active COVID-19. The CDR3 has the sequence CASSNNQPQHF. The nucleotides are TGTGCCAGCAGCAACAATCAGCCCCAGCATTTT.